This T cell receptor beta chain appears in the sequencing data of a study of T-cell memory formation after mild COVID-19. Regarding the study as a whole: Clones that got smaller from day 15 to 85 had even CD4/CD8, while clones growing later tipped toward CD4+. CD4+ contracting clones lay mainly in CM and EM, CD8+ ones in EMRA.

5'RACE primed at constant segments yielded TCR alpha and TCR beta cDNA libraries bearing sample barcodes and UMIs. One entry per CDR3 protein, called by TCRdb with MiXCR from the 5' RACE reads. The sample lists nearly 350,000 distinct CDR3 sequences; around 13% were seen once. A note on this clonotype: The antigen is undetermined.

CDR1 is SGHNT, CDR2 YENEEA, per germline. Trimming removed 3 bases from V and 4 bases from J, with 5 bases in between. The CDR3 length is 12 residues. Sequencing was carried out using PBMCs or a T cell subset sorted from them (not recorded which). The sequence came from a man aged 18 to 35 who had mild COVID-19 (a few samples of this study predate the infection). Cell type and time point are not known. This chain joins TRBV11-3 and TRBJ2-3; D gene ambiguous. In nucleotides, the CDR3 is TGTGCCAGCAGCTTGCACGCAGATACGCAGTATTTT. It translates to CASSLHADTQYF.